The clone carrying this T cell receptor beta chain was recorded many times. Its cognate antigen is unknown. Using its own MiXCR run on the 5' RACE reads, TCRdb lists one record per CDR3 protein. The sample lists approximately 630,000 distinct CDR3 sequences, roughly 7.2% seen once, with 1.6% in the top ten. The CDR3 consists of 12 residues. The germline gives CDR1 SEHNR, CDR2 FQNEAQ (reference sequence). V was pared by 5 bases and J by 3 bases, with 7 bases between. The entry originates in a study of identical twins. General study results and limits: Zero-insertion analyses could be partly confounded by invariant MAIT and iNKT cells. Models underestimated TCR alpha sharing (out-of-frame) in monozygotic twins.

This same sample was also part of a study on yellow fever vaccine responses in identical twins.

Specimen: PBMCs. The rearrangement uses TRBV7-9 and TRBJ1-1; tentative D call: TRBD1 (6 bases). The TCR was taken from a woman under 30 in good health. The CDR3 DNA reads TGTGCCAGCAGCCGGACAGACACTGAAGCTTTCTTT. This encodes CASSRTDTEAFF.